The source of this T cell receptor beta chain is a study of T cell responses to AZD1222 COVID-19 vaccine. Study information: Samples with a second dose at about 4 or about 12 weeks were pooled together.

From germline, CDR1 is LNHDA and CDR2 SQIVND (reference sequence). V was pared by 5 bases and J by 3 bases, with 14 bases between. This CDR3 region has 15 residues. Study-wide results and caveats: Close to half of spike-specific TCRs reportedly recognize unmutated variant regions. Donors were chiefly white British, with a greater number of females, and clonal diversity was perhaps underestimated.

A note on this clone: The antigen is unknown.

The table came from immunoSEQ multiplex PCR; TCRdb's copy has only in-frame clones and leaves some out. The sample records 60,000 to 65,000 clones, around three quarters being singletons. The TCR sequence derives from an adult in good health. The sequenced sample was peripheral blood, obtained on day 0 of AZD1222 vaccination. The gene calls are TRBV19 and TRBJ1-5; possible D gene TRBD1, 5 bases. CDR3 loop: CASSQTGTLNQPQHF. CDR3 nucleotides: TGTGCCAGTAGTCAGACCGGGACCCTCAATCAGCCCCAGCATTTT.